The clone carrying this TCR beta chain was counted at least ten times. What it recognizes is unknown. Trimming pared 6 bases from V and 2 bases from J, leaving 13 bases between. The CDR3 is made up of 14 amino acids. The germline CDR1 and CDR2 sequences are MNHEY and SVGEGT. TCR beta CDR3 region amplification was performed from RNA transcripts. An initial round of RT-PCR targeting the TCR CDR3 relied on the HTBI primer set. MiXCR, run by TCRdb on the multiplex PCR reads, gives a single entry per CDR3 protein. The repertoire holds some 370,000 distinct CDR3 sequences, 17% seen once, with around a third in the top ten. The data derive from a study of T cells in Graves' hyperthyroidism and ophthalmopathy. Study-wide points: Blood shared most expanded thyroid clonotypes above 0.001.

This TCR derives from a woman in her thirties with Graves' hyperthyroidism that later progressed to Graves' ophthalmopathy. The gene calls are TRBV6-2 or TRBV6-3 and TRBJ1-2, with D unresolved. Sample: blood. CDR3 region: CASRRPDRNYGYTF. CDR3 coding DNA: TGTGCCAGCAGGAGGCCTGATAGGAACTATGGCTACACCTTC.